This T cell receptor (beta chain) was identified in a study of early T cells in non-severe SARS-CoV-2 infection. This clonotype was counted between two and nine times. The CDR3 consists of 13 residues. The V end lost 2 bases, the J end lost 0 bases, and 4 bases lay between the germline ends. Germline V gene data show CDR1 as DFQATT and CDR2 as SNEGSKA (reference sequence). TCRdb analysed the 5' RACE reads with MiXCR anew, one entry per CDR3 protein. The sample lists about 89,000 distinct CDR3 sequences, 16% occurring once. The gene calls are TRBV20-1 and TRBJ2-2; D gene ambiguous. Specimen: whole blood, collected at baseline. The receptor comes from an adult who was a healthcare worker with PCR-confirmed SARS-CoV-2 infection or an uninfected control (not recorded which). As DNA, the CDR3 is TGCAGTGCTAGACCCCCGAACACCGGGGAGCTGTTTTTT. It yields the protein CSARPPNTGELFF.